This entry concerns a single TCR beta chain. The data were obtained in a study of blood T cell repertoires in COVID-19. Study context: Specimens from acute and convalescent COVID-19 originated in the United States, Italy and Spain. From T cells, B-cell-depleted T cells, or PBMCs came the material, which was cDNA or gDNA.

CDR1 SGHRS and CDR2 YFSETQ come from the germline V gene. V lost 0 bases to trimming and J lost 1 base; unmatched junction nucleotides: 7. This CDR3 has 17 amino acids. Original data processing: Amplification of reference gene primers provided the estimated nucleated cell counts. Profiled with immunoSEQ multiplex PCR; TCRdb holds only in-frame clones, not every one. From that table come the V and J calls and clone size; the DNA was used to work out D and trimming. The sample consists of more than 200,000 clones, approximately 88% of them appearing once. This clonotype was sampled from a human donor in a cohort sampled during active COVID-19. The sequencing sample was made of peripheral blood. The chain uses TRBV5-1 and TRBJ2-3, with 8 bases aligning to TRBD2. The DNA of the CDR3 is TGCGCCAGCAGCTTGGCCGGAGGACTAGCTGGCACAGATACGCAGTATTTT. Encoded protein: CASSLAGGLAGTDTQYF.